Listed below are T cell receptor beta chains from one sample, sequenced in a study of T-cell memory formation after mild COVID-19. TCRdb reprocessed the 5' RACE reads via MiXCR and lists one record per CDR3 protein. This table holds more than 450,000 distinct CDR3 sequences, roughly 18% found once. The sequenced sample was PBMCs or a T cell subset sorted from them (not recorded which). The receptors here all came from an adult woman who had mild COVID-19 (a few samples of this study predate the infection). Cell type and time point are not known. Both conserved end residues are trimmed from each CDR3. Clone size is shown for a subset of rows, as once, few, many or a class of expanded clone.

cdr3_length v_call clone_size cdr3_aa
13 TRBV5-1 few ASSLDGGANTEAF
12 TRBV7-9 - ASSPPYTNEKLF
13 TRBV24-1 - ATSDPGRGAEPQH
14 TRBV7-6 - ASSLDGRSNYNEQF
14 TRBV7-8 - ASSLEPGTVNTEAF
12 TRBV6-5 few ASSYDRAVNEQF
13 TRBV27 - ASRRAGGSTGELF
10 TRBV12-3/TRBV12-4 few ASSYPPILQF
13 TRBV2 few ASGVRGANTGELF
15 TRBV7-9 few ASSSGTGGLSGNTIY
10 TRBV12-3/TRBV12-4 few ASRSGALRAY
11 TRBV9 - ASSVTGRETQY
13 TRBV6-6 - ASSYSGEGTDTQY
11 TRBV21-1 - ASSNGGGETQY
14 TRBV29-1 - SVEDHTDSPNYGYT
13 TRBV5-1 few ASSLTTGPNTEAF
13 TRBV10-3 - AISESKSRNYEQY
12 TRBV20-1 few SARTGLQRGEQY
11 TRBV24-1 - ATSGGGLETQY
13 TRBV12-3/TRBV12-4 few ASSFGSGPWETQY
11 TRBV12-3/TRBV12-4 - ASSSTSSGELF
16 TRBV25-1 - ASRKTLGEVYSYNEQF
12 TRBV6-6 - ASSHQQGSNGYT
13 TRBV24-1 - ATSDPRTGGREQF
12 TRBV6-5 - ASRGSRGGYEQY
15 TRBV5-1 - ASSLAVGQRLNTEAF
15 TRBV24-1 - ATSDFGTNVGTGELF
11 TRBV30 - AWSWGGGYEQY
14 TRBV9 - ASSVGTRLGTDTQY
12 TRBV12-3/TRBV12-4 - ASSSRTGNNEQF
14 TRBV4-1 - ASSLGGLASTDTQY
11 TRBV29-1 - SGMTGPNEKLF
11 TRBV6-1 few ASTSRHYNEQF
10 TRBV27 few ASSLQGSGYT
13 TRBV4-2 few ASSPQGGELLEAF
13 TRBV20-1 - SARGLAGPGNEQF
12 TRBV7-9 - ASSRQGGTGELF
10 TRBV30 few ASTGGQDTQY
13 TRBV3-1 few ASSQHLTSTDTQY
12 TRBV12-3/TRBV12-4 - ASSLTGGGRGYT
12 TRBV7-3 few ASSSLGGKDTQY
13 TRBV18 - ASSPATIAKNIQY
13 TRBV24-1 - ATSEGQNSRETQY
10 TRBV12-3/TRBV12-4 few ASTEGGTEAF
17 TRBV6-5 - ASSYYQRLRGAGGDEQF
11 TRBV30 - AWSSGNGGELF
12 TRBV9 few ASSAGQQGYEQY
12 TRBV29-1 few SVRVSGTYNEQF